This entry lists 31 T cell receptor beta chains sequenced from one sample in a study of T cells in Graves' hyperthyroidism and ophthalmopathy. RNA transcripts gave rise to amplified TCR beta CDR3 regions. Using the HTBI primer set, a first-round RT-PCR was run on the TCR CDR3. In TCRdb, the multiplex PCR reads were re-called with MiXCR into one record per CDR3 protein. The table records 450,000 to 650,000 distinct CDR3 sequences, approximately 15% of them present only once. The sequencing sample was made of blood. The origin of the receptors is a woman younger than 35 with Graves' ophthalmopathy.

This clonotype showed up many times. The genes are TRBV5-1 and TRBJ1-1; no reliable D call. This CDR3 region has 13 residues. Trimming pared 4 bases from V and 1 base from J, leaving 8 bases between. Germline V gene lookup returns CDR1 SGHRS and CDR2 YFSETQ. DNA for the CDR3: TGCGCCAGCAGCGCGGCACAGAACACTGAAGCTTTCTTT. Its translation is CASSAAQNTEAFF.

This chain joins TRBV7-9 and TRBJ2-1; 7 nucleotides agree with TRBD1. Unmatched junction bases numbered 8, after V lost 5 bases and J lost 7 bases. Germline CDR1 SEHNR, CDR2 FQNEAQ (reference sequence). The CDR3 loop spans 14 amino acids. CDR3 protein: CASSPLTGVNEQFF. Written as DNA, the CDR3 is TGTGCCAGCAGCCCCTTAACAGGGGTAAATGAGCAGTTCTTC.

This clonotype was counted ten times or more. The chain is built from TRBV3-1 and TRBJ2-7, with D hard to call. There are 11 residues in the CDR3. V was trimmed by 5 bases and J by 7 bases, leaving 9 bases between them. Germline V lookup: CDR1 LGHDT, CDR2 YNNKEL (reference sequence). CDR3 loop: CASSTYTEQYF. CDR3 bases: TGTGCCAGCAGCACCTATACGGAGCAGTACTTC.

The table lists this clonotype with many counts. This chain connects TRBV5-8 to TRBJ2-5, with 7 bases identical to TRBD2. Germline lookup yields CDR1 SGHTS and CDR2 YDEGEE. This CDR3 is built from 17 residues. The V segment lost 4 bases and the J segment 7 bases; nucleotides outside the gene matches: 19. The chain's CDR3 is CASSPGGGGTNSGTQYF. The CDR3 nucleotides read TGTGCCAGCAGCCCCGGCGGGGGAGGGACGAACTCGGGGACCCAGTACTTC. Using reference TRBV5-8 and TRBJ2-5 for the parts outside the CDR3, the full variable domain is EAGVTQSPTHLIKTRGQQATLRCSPISGHTSVYWYQQALGLGLQFLLWYDEGEERNRGNFPPRFSGRQFPNYSSELNVNALELEDSALYLCASSPGGGGTNSGTQYFGPGTRLLVL.

The gene calls are TRBV6-1 and TRBJ2-5, with 14 bases that match TRBD2. There are 15 residues in the CDR3. V shed 6 bases and J 7 bases; nucleotides not matched to a gene: 7. Germline V gene lookup returns CDR1 MNHNS and CDR2 SASEGT. The CDR3 sequence is CASRGTSGGPGTQYF. As DNA, the CDR3 is TGTGCCAGCAGGGGGACTAGCGGGGGCCCCGGGACCCAGTACTTC.

This clonotype was seen only a few times. The chain uses TRBV20-1 and TRBJ2-7; the match to TRBD2 covers 8 bases. The ends lost 5 bases at V and 2 bases at J; junction bases unmatched: 17. CDR1 DFQATT and CDR2 SNEGSKA come from the germline V gene (reference sequence). The CDR3 totals 17 residues. The CDR3 is CSAEKLTHSGNTYEQYF. CDR3 bases: TGCAGTGCTGAAAAACTCACTCATAGCGGGAATACCTACGAGCAGTACTTC.

This clonotype appeared a few times. This chain joins TRBV24-1 and TRBJ2-2; D possibly corresponds to TRBD2 (6 bases). Trimming left V 6 bases short and J 4 bases short, with 14 bases between. Germline V gene lookup returns CDR1 KGHDR and CDR2 SFDVKD. The CDR3 consists of 15 residues. CDR3 protein: CATSTASASTGELFF. The CDR3, as DNA: TGTGCCACCAGTACGGCTAGCGCGTCCACCGGGGAGCTGTTTTTT.

This chain links TRBV7-9 with TRBJ1-4; a possible D gene is TRBD1 (6 bases). The ends were cut back, 5 bases at V and 6 bases at J, with 16 bases in the middle. The length of the CDR3 is 15 residues. The germline V gene encodes CDR1 SEHNR and CDR2 FQNEAQ (reference sequence). The CDR3 DNA is TGTGCCAGCAGCGAGGGGGGCCAGACCCATGAAAAACTGTTTTTT. Translated, it gives CASSEGGQTHEKLFF.

Many counts were recorded for this clonotype. The chain's CDR3 is CASSLDQEGTGSSYEQYF. CDR3 DNA sequence: TGTGCCAGCAGCTTAGACCAGGAGGGGACAGGGAGCTCCTACGAGCAGTACTTC. The chain couples TRBV7-8 to TRBJ2-7, with 9 bases identical to TRBD1. The CDR3 covers 18 residues. Germline CDR1 SGHVS, CDR2 FQNEAQ. Trimming at V came to 1 base and at J to 0 bases, leaving 10 bases not matched to a gene.

This clonotype was seen at least ten times. V and J are TRBV19 and TRBJ1-5; D gene uncertain. The CDR3 extends over 16 amino acids. V was cut by 3 bases and J by 0 bases, with 12 bases left in between. Germline V gene data show CDR1 as LNHDA and CDR2 as SQIVND (reference sequence). In DNA, the CDR3 is TGTGCCAGTAGTATCGCCCCAGATTATAGCAATCAGCCCCAGCATTTT. Amino acids: CASSIAPDYSNQPQHF.

This clonotype was found many times. The gene calls are TRBV7-6 and TRBJ1-4, with TRBD1 as a possible D gene (5 bases). Trimming took 6 bases from V and 8 from J, leaving 19 bases between them. CDR1 is SGHVS and CDR2 is FNYEAQ in the germline V gene. CDR3 length equals 15 residues. The CDR3 bases are TGTGCCAGCAGACATACCGACAGTTCTGAGGAAAAACTGTTTTTT. Protein: CASRHTDSSEEKLFF. Filled out from reference TRBV7-6 and TRBJ1-4, the complete variable domain reads GAGVSQSPRYKVTKRGQDVALRCDPISGHVSLYWYRQALGQGPEFLTYFNYEAQQDKSGLPNDRFSAERPEGSISTLTIQRTEQRDSAMYRCASRHTDSSEEKLFFGSGTQLSVL.

The chain has TRBV24-1 and TRBJ2-3; D gene uncertain. From germline, CDR1 is KGHDR and CDR2 SFDVKD. V lost 0 bases to trimming and J lost 4 bases, with 7 bases between them. The CDR3 extends over 14 amino acids. The DNA of the CDR3 is TGTGCCACCAGTGATTTGCATGGGGCAGATACGCAGTATTTT. Protein: CATSDLHGADTQYF.

Ten or more counts support this clonotype. The V call is TRBV7-2, the J call TRBJ2-7, with TRBD1 as a possible D gene (6 bases). CDR3 length equals 15 residues. Trimming pared 1 base from V and 5 bases from J, leaving 15 bases between. Germline V gene sequence: CDR1 SGHTA, CDR2 FQGNSA. CDR3 DNA sequence: TGTGCCAGCAGCTTAGGGGCTCAGGGGATCCACGAGCAGTACTTC. Translation: CASSLGAQGIHEQYF.

J is TRBJ2-3 and V is TRBV19, with 8 bases lining up with TRBD1. The germline V gene encodes CDR1 LNHDA and CDR2 SQIVND (reference sequence). CDR3 length: 14 residues. V shed 10 bases and J 0 bases; nucleotides not matched to a gene: 6. The CDR3 nucleotides are TGTGCCACAGGACAGGGAACAAGCACAGATACGCAGTATTTT. This encodes CATGQGTSTDTQYF.

This clonotype occurred many times. The chain joins TRBV3-1 to TRBJ2-4; 7 nucleotides align to TRBD2. This CDR3 contains 17 residues. V was pared by 0 bases and J by 0 bases, with 5 bases of the junction left unmatched. Germline values: CDR1 LGHDT, CDR2 YNNKEL (reference sequence). Here the CDR3 reads CASSQDSGTIAKNIQYF. The CDR3 DNA reads TGTGCCAGCAGCCAAGATTCGGGGACTATAGCCAAAAACATTCAGTACTTC.

The chain is built from TRBV28 and TRBJ2-3; a possible D gene is TRBD2 (7 bases). This CDR3 spans 13 amino acids. Germline loops: CDR1 MDHEN, CDR2 SYDVKM. Trimming took off 8 bases at V and 4 bases at J, with 13 bases between the two ends. The CDR3 protein is CASGAGAADTQYF. The CDR3 nucleotides are TGTGCCAGCGGGGCGGGGGCTGCAGATACGCAGTATTTT.

Many counts were recorded for this clonotype. The chain uses TRBV12-3 or TRBV12-4 and TRBJ1-2; D gene unclear. The CDR3 extends over 13 amino acids. The V and J ends lost 3 bases and 8 bases respectively, with 13 bases between them. The CDR3 DNA reads TGTGCCAGCAGTTTGGTGCTCTTAGAGGGCTACACCTTC. Translated: CASSLVLLEGYTF.

This clonotype was seen more than once but under ten times. This chain uses TRBV3-1 with TRBJ1-1; no definite D call. The germline V gene has CDR1 LGHDT and CDR2 YNNKEL (reference sequence). CDR3 length: 13 residues. Trimming took 1 base from V and 8 from J, leaving 11 bases between them. CDR3 sequence (DNA): TGTGCCAGCAGCCAAGTGGGTTTTAGAGAAGCTTTCTTT. Translating gives CASSQVGFREAFF.

As DNA, the CDR3 is TGTGCCAGCAGCCGACAGGTTTCAAGGCCCCAGCATTTT. This gives the protein CASSRQVSRPQHF. V and J are TRBV6-1 and TRBJ1-5, with a possible D match to TRBD1 (6 bases). Deletions cut 6 bases from V and 9 bases from J, with 15 bases between. CDR3 length: 13 amino acids. Germline loops: CDR1 MNHNS, CDR2 SASEGT.

The chain uses TRBV9 and TRBJ2-1; no clear D. Germline loops: CDR1 SGDLS, CDR2 YYNGEE. The CDR3 has 22 amino acids. Trimming left V 0 bases short and J 0 bases short, with 28 bases between. CDR3 nucleotides: TGTGCCAGCAGCGTAGCAGCCCCCGTCGCAGGTAACATTTACAGCTCCTACAATGAGCAGTTCTTC. The encoded protein is CASSVAAPVAGNIYSSYNEQFF.

This clonotype was recorded a few times. The chain links TRBV6-2 or TRBV6-3 to TRBJ2-1; 7 bases fit TRBD2. The CDR3 is 15 amino acids. Germline-derived CDR1 and CDR2 are MNHEY and SVGEGT. Losses at the gene ends were 6 bases for V and 9 bases for J; bases not matched to a gene: 14. Here the CDR3 reads CASSPLRESLSEQFF. Written as DNA, the CDR3 is TGTGCCAGCAGCCCGCTGCGGGAGTCTCTTAGTGAGCAGTTCTTC.

This clonotype was observed a few times. This chain uses TRBV20-1 with TRBJ2-1; possible D gene TRBD2, 6 bases. The germline V gene has CDR1 DFQATT and CDR2 SNEGSKA (reference sequence). This CDR3 spans 14 amino acids. The germline V and J ends were trimmed by 4 bases and 5 bases, with 15 bases remaining between them. CDR3 in amino acids: CSATLAGLDNEQFF. CDR3 coding DNA: TGCAGTGCTACGTTGGCGGGATTGGACAATGAGCAGTTCTTC.

The gene calls are TRBV7-9 and TRBJ1-2, with unresolved D. The germline gives CDR1 SEHNR, CDR2 FQNEAQ (reference sequence). This CDR3 is built from 12 residues. Trimming pared 6 bases from V and 9 bases from J, leaving 14 bases between. The CDR3 reads CASSTAVPSYTF. The CDR3 DNA reads TGTGCCAGCAGTACCGCGGTCCCGAGCTACACCTTC.

The chain recombines TRBV11-3 with TRBJ1-1, with D possibly TRBD1 on 5 matching bases. The CDR3 sequence is 15 residues long. The germline CDR1 and CDR2 sequences are SGHNT and YENEEA. V was cut by 6 bases and J by 4 bases, with 18 bases left in between. CDR3 sequence reads: CASSSSGRWGTEAFF. CDR3 nucleotide sequence: TGTGCCAGCAGTTCGTCGGGGCGGTGGGGCACTGAAGCTTTCTTT.

This clonotype was recorded many times. The chain links TRBV7-9 to TRBJ1-2; D is perhaps TRBD1 (6 bases). The CDR3 extends over 11 amino acids. Trimming shortened V by 7 bases and J by 4 bases, and 7 bases separated the two germline ends. Germline loops: CDR1 SEHNR, CDR2 FQNEAQ (reference sequence). The CDR3 nucleotides are TGTGCCAGCAAAGGGGGCTATGGCTACACCTTC. Protein sequence: CASKGGYGYTF.

The chain has TRBV7-9 and TRBJ1-3, with D perhaps TRBD1 (6 bases). The CDR3 spans 15 residues. Between the trimmed V and J ends, which lost 5 bases and 4 bases, there was a span of 15 bases. Germline V gene sequence: CDR1 SEHNR, CDR2 FQNEAQ (reference sequence). The CDR3 region has the DNA TGTGCCAGCAGCCCAGGGGCGGGGCGAGGAAACACCATATATTTT. This translates into CASSPGAGRGNTIYF.

This clonotype was observed a handful of times. This chain connects TRBV4-1 to TRBJ1-5; 9 positions match TRBD1. Trimming removed 6 bases from V and 6 bases from J; junction bases left unmatched: 9. The CDR3 totals 15 residues. CDR1 and CDR2 (germline): MGHRA, YSYEKL. CDR3 DNA sequence: TGCGCCAGCAGATCCGGACAGGGGAAGGGTCAGCCCCAGCATTTT. It translates to CASRSGQGKGQPQHF.

This rearrangement joins TRBV27 to TRBJ2-7; no firm D call. V dropped 2 bases and J dropped 3 bases, with 8 bases sitting between them. The CDR3 loop spans 13 amino acids. CDR1 and CDR2 from the germline V gene are MNHEY and SMNVEV (reference sequence). CDR3 nucleotides: TGTGCCAGCAGTTTACGCGTCGGCTACGAGCAGTACTTC. Protein: CASSLRVGYEQYF.

This clonotype was detected many times. The genes are TRBV6-2 or TRBV6-3 and TRBJ1-5; D may be TRBD1 (6 bases). The V gene's germline CDR1 is MNHEY and CDR2 SVGEGT. The length of the CDR3 is 13 residues. Deletions cut 3 bases from V and 5 bases from J, with 8 bases between. The DNA of the CDR3 is TGTGCCAGCAGTTATACAGGGTATCAGCCCCAGCATTTT. Protein sequence: CASSYTGYQPQHF.

This clonotype was observed at least ten times. A read error may produce the germline difference seen at one junction end. The CDR3 nucleotides are TGTGCTAGCAGCACCCGAGAAGGGACAACGGAGACGGGCACTGAAGCTTTCTTT. This codes for CASSTREGTTETGTEAFF. The chain has TRBV3-1 and TRBJ1-1; maybe TRBD1 (6 bases). The germline CDR1 and CDR2 sequences are LGHDT and YNNKEL (reference sequence). The CDR3 runs to 18 residues.

This clonotype was counted between two and nine times. This chain joins TRBV2 and TRBJ2-7; D possibly uses TRBD1 or TRBD2 (5 bases each). The CDR3 is 14 amino acids. Deletions cut 9 bases from V and 1 base from J, with 16 bases between. In germline, CDR1 is SNHLY, CDR2 FYNNEI. The CDR3 DNA reads TGTGCCAGTACCCGGGACGGAGCGTCCTACGAGCAGTACTTC. As protein: CASTRDGASYEQYF. The complete variable domain, with remaining parts taken from reference TRBV2 and TRBJ2-7, reads EPEVTQTPSHQVTQMGQEVILRCVPISNHLYFYWYRQILGQKVEFLVSFYNNEISEKSEIFDDQFSVERPDGSNFTLKIRSTKLEDSAMYFCASTRDGASYEQYFGPGTRLTVT.